This T cell receptor (beta chain) was observed in a study of cytomegalovirus exposure and HLA in healthy donors. PCR involved 60 Vbeta and 13 Jbeta primers. Libraries were prepared by immunoSEQ multiplex PCR; TCRdb keeps only in-frame clonotypes and omits some of them. The sample includes 150,000 to 200,000 clones, 10% to 15% seen only once; the top ten take approximately 8.4%. This CDR3 contains 17 residues. Germline V CDR1 and CDR2: LGHNA, YSLEER. Trimming shortened V by 3 bases and J by 2 bases, and 16 bases separated the two germline ends. The chain employs TRBV4-3 and TRBJ2-2, with D tentatively TRBD1 (6 bases). The receptor comes from a man over 45 in good health and CMV-seropositive. Input material: PBMCs. The CDR3 DNA is TGCGCCAGCAGCCACCTCGCCAGGGGCGTAAACACCGGGGAGCTGTTTTTT. The encoded protein is CASSHLARGVNTGELFF.